This T cell receptor beta chain originates from a study of human T cells and chemical hapten exposure (dated by TCRdb to the early 2020s). About the full investigation: For sensitization, 2% DPC in acetone was applied to a roughly 2 cm by roughly 2 cm area of upper inner arm skin. Throughout the study period of about 23 weeks, patients also received therapeutic DPC doses to the scalp every week. Patch tests used Finn chambers with 0.01% DPC on the upper back, scored after 6 days by International Contact Dermatitis Research Group standards. Most of the patients in the cohort were female, and the cohort covered alopecia areata with under or over 50% scalp involvement, alopecia totalis and alopecia universalis. Libraries were pooled for sequencing, and per-sample TCR yields varied mainly because of small differences in library volumes within the pool. In alopecia patients, the study followed how the peripheral blood TCR repertoire changed in vivo over primary and secondary sensitization to diphenylcyclopropenone (DPC), a hapten. Blood samples were taken from patients before sensitization (week 0) and at 2, 6 and about 24 weeks after DPC sensitization. Twenty-nine alopecia patients provided blood for TCR sequencing at one to four time points (pre-sensitization, 2, 6 and 24 weeks).

The time point label, as the study defines it: patch test 3, about 24 weeks after DPC sensitization. Read against the paper, the sample's treatment or condition label means: therapeutic diphenylcyclopropenone sensitization with weekly scalp DPC. At every patch-test visit, the blood draw took place before the patch test was put on. To be eligible, patients had to be aged 18 to 70, diagnosed with alopecia and judged suitable for DPC therapy, while pregnant patients were excluded. Unfractionated whole blood was collected in Tempus Blood RNA tubes, and total RNA was extracted from that blood. Library creation used RACE. Sequencing was carried out with a NextSeq 500. Library preparation attached unique molecular identifiers to individual cDNA molecules for quantitative, reproducible TCR counting. Both TCR alpha and TCR beta chains were sequenced from each blood RNA sample. The authors' analysis ran thus. The median number of TCRs per sample was 90,000 to 100,000, ranging from about 20,000 to 700,000. V, J and CDR3 annotation of the TCR reads was performed with the Decombinator software suite. For the PS versus PT1 abundance plots, all samples were subsampled to the same number of TCRs (28,000). TCRs were defined as expanded if absent before sensitization and observed at least eight times at the 2-week time point. TCRdb cleaned the public reads at Q25 with fastp, built clones with MiXCR and kept in-frame beta chains. Rows are unified per CDR3 protein, each entry keeping the most common DNA and genes. In this record, the V and J calls reflect TCRdb's handling and not the investigators' own analysis. The sample contains 99,000 or so distinct CDR3 sequences, under 40% of them found a single time. The ten top clones hold approximately 3% of the sample.

Points the paper makes about the study in general: Patch test score was positively correlated with the number of PT1 expanded TCRs, with significance at thresholds 8, 16 and 32 but not at 4. Compared with pre-sensitization or healthy control sets, expanded TCRs formed significantly more large CDR3 similarity clusters, which is consistent with antigen-driven responses. Because all patients had alopecia, a presumed autoimmune disease, the immune response of the patients might differ from that of healthy individuals. Repeated subsampling changed both the strength of the expansion versus patch-test correlation and the threshold at which the correlation became significant. DPC sensitization did not change how many TCRs were above 1 in 1000 frequency, and no evidence was found of alterations in global repertoire structure.

CDR1 and CDR2 are drawn from the germline V gene: MNHEY, SVGEGT. The CDR3 goes from the cysteine to the phenylalanine over 15 residues. The DNA shown is the 45-base CDR3, in frame from base 1. V ends up 6 bases short and J 0 bases short, with an unmatched junction base count of 7. Details on this clonotype: Its target antigen remains unknown. Base qualities are not recorded, but no much larger clone differs from it by a single base.

This material consisted of whole blood, taken in connection with sensitization to the hapten diphenylcyclopropenone (DPC). The sequence joins TRBV6-2 or TRBV6-3 to TRBJ1-1, and 7 junction bases match TRBD1. This receptor was identified in a man between 40 and 49 years old with alopecia areata. Some clones in this sample may be carry-over from other donors' samples. CDR3 reads: CASSTYRGVNTEAFF. At the DNA level, the sequence is TGTGCCAGCAGCACATACAGGGGTGTGAACACTGAAGCTTTCTTT.